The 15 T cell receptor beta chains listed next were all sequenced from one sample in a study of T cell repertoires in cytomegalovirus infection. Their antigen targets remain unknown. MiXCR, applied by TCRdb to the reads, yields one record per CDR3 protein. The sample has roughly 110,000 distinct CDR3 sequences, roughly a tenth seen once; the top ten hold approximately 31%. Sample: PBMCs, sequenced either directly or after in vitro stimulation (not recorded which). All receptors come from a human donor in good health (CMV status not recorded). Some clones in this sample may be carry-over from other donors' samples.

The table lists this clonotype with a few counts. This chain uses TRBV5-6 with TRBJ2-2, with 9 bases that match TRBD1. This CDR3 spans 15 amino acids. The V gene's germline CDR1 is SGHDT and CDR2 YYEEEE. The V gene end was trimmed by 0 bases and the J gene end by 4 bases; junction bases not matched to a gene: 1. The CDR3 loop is CASSLGTGVTGELFF. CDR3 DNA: TGTGCCAGCAGCTTGGGGACAGGGGTCACCGGGGAGCTGTTTTTT.

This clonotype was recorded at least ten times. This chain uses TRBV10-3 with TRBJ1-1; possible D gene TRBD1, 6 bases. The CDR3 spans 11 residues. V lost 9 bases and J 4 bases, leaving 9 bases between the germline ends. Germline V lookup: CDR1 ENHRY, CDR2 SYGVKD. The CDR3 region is CAIQGATEAFF. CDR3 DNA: TGTGCCATACAGGGTGCCACTGAAGCTTTCTTT.

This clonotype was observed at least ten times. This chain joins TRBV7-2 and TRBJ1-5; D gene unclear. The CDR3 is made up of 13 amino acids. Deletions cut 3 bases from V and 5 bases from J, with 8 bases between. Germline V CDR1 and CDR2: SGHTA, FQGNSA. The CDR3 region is CASSLDLDQPQHF. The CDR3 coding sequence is TGTGCCAGCAGCTTGGACCTAGATCAGCCCCAGCATTTT.

As DNA, the CDR3 is TGTGCCATCAGTCGATCAACTGGGGACAGCAATCAGCCCCAGCATTTT. Translation: CAISRSTGDSNQPQHF. V gene TRBV10-3 combines with J gene TRBJ1-5; a possible D gene is TRBD1 (5 bases). Germline V gives CDR1 ENHRY, CDR2 SYGVKD. With 5 bases removed from V and 1 base from J, the gap between germline ends came to 15 bases. The CDR3 spans 16 residues.

CDR3 sequence (DNA): TGTGCCAGCCTTTACCAAAACGGGGAGCTGTTTTTT. Its protein product is CASLYQNGELFF. The V gene is TRBV28, the J gene TRBJ2-2; D not resolved. The CDR3 extends over 12 amino acids. CDR1 is MDHEN and CDR2 is SYDVKM in the germline V gene. Trimming removed 8 bases from V and 7 bases from J, with 11 bases in between.

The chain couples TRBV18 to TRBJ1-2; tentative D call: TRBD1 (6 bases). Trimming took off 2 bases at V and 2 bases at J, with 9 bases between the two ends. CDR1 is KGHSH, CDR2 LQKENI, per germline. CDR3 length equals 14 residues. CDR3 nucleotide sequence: TGTGCCAGCTCACCAGCAGGGGAGAACTATGGCTACACCTTC. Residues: CASSPAGENYGYTF.

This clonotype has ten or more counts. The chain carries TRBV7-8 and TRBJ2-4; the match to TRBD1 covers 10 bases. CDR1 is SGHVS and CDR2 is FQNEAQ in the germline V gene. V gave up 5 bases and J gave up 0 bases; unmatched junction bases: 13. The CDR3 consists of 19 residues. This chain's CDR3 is CASSQLTGGVPSAKNIQYF. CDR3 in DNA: TGTGCCAGCAGCCAACTGACAGGGGGCGTCCCATCAGCCAAAAACATTCAGTACTTC. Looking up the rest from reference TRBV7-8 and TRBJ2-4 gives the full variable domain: GAGVSQSPRYKVAKRGQDVALRCDPISGHVSLFWYQQALGQGPEFLTYFQNEAQLDKSGLPSDRFFAERPEGSVSTLKIQRTQQEDSAVYLCASSQLTGGVPSAKNIQYFGAGTRLSVL.

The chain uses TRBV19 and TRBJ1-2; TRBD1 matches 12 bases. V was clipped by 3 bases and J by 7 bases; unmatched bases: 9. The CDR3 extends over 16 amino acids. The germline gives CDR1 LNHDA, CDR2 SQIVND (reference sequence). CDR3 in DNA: TGTGCCAGTAGTATCCTTTCCGGGACAGGGGGCAGTGGCTACACCTTC. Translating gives CASSILSGTGGSGYTF.

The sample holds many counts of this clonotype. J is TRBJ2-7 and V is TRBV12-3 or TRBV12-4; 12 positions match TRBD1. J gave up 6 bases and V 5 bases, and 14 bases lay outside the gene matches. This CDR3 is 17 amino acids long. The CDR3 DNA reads TGTGCCAGCAGTCCTCGGAAAACCGGGACAGGGGGCCGCGAGCAGTACTTC. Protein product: CASSPRKTGTGGREQYF.

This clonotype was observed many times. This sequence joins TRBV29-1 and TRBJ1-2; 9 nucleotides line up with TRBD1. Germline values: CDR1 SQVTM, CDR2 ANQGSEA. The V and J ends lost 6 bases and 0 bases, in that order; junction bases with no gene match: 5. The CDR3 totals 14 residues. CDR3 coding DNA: TGCAGCGTGGACAGGGGAGGGACTAACTATGGCTACACCTTC. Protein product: CSVDRGGTNYGYTF.

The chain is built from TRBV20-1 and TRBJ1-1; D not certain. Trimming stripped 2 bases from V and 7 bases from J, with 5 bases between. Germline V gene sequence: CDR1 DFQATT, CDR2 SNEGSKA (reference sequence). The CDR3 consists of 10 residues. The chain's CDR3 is CSARRSEAFF. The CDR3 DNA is TGCAGTGCTAGAAGGAGTGAAGCTTTCTTT.

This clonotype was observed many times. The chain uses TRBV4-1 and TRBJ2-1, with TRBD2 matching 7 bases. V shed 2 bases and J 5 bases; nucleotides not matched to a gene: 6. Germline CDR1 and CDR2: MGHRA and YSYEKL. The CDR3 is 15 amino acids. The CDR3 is CASSQQLANNNEQFF. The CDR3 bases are TGCGCCAGCAGCCAACAACTAGCGAATAACAATGAGCAGTTCTTC.

The CDR3 region is CASSLVGQPNQPQHF. The DNA for the CDR3 is TGTGCCAGCAGCTTGGTTGGCCAACCCAATCAGCCCCAGCATTTT. This chain uses TRBV5-6 with TRBJ1-5; D ambiguous. The CDR3 contains 15 residues. Trimming shortened V by 0 bases and J by 3 bases, and 10 bases separated the two germline ends. Germline V gene data show CDR1 as SGHDT and CDR2 as YYEEEE. The entire variable domain, with the rest obtained from reference TRBV5-6 and TRBJ1-5, is as follows: DAGVTQSPTHLIKTRGQQVTLRCSPKSGHDTVSWYQQALGQGPQFIFQYYEEEERQRGNFPDRFSGHQFPNYSSELNVNALLLGDSALYLCASSLVGQPNQPQHFGDGTRLSIL.

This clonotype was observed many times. DNA for the CDR3: TGTGCCAGCAGGTGCTGTATTCCCCTGAGAGGCAATCAGCCCCAGCATTTT. This gives the protein CASRCCIPLRGNQPQHF. V is TRBV7-2 and J is TRBJ1-5, with D uncertain. The V and J ends lost 6 bases and 2 bases respectively, with 20 bases between them. There are 17 residues in the CDR3. Germline loops: CDR1 SGHTA, CDR2 FQGNSA.

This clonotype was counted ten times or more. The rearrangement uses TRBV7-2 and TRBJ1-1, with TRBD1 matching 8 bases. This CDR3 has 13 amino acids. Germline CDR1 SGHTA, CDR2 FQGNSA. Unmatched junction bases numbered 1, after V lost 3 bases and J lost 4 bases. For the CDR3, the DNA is TGTGCCAGCAGCTTGGACAGGGTCACTGAAGCTTTCTTT. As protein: CASSLDRVTEAFF.